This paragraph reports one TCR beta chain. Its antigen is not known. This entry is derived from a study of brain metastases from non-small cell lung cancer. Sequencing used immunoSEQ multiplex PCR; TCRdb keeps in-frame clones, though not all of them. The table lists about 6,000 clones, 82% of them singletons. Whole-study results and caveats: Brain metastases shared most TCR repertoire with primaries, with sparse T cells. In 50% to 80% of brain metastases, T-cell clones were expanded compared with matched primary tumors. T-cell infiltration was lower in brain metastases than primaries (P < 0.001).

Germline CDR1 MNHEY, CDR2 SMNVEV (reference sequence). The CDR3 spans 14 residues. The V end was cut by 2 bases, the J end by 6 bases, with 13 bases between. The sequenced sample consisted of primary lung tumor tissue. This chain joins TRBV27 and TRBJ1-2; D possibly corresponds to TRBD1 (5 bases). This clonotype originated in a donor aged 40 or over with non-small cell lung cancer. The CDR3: CASSLRTGGHGYTF. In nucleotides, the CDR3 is TGTGCCAGCAGTTTACGGACGGGGGGACATGGCTACACCTTC.